This T cell receptor (beta chain) is drawn from a study of T cells in localized non-small cell lung cancer. Study findings and constraints: Because sequencing included only one region (of the tumor), heterogeneity remains possible. A median approximately 57 of the top 100 tumor clones appeared in adjacent lung.

The CDR3 sequence is 13 residues long. Germline-derived CDR1 and CDR2 are SNHLY and FYNNEI. Trimming shortened V by 6 bases and J by 5 bases, and 13 bases separated the two germline ends. On this clone itself: Its antigen is as yet unknown.

Method: immunoSEQ multiplex PCR; TCRdb's copy keeps in-frame clones and lacks some. Of tens of thousands of clones detected, roughly 89% appear once; the ten largest clones hold over 12%. This sequence originates from a man aged 40 to 69 with stage I squamous cell lung carcinoma. The chain has TRBV2 and TRBJ1-2; D might be TRBD1 (5 bases). Here the sequenced sample was peripheral blood, taken before any cancer treatment. DNA of the CDR3: TGTGCCAGCAGGAGAGGCAGGGAGTATGGCTACACCTTC. Amino acids: CASRRGREYGYTF.